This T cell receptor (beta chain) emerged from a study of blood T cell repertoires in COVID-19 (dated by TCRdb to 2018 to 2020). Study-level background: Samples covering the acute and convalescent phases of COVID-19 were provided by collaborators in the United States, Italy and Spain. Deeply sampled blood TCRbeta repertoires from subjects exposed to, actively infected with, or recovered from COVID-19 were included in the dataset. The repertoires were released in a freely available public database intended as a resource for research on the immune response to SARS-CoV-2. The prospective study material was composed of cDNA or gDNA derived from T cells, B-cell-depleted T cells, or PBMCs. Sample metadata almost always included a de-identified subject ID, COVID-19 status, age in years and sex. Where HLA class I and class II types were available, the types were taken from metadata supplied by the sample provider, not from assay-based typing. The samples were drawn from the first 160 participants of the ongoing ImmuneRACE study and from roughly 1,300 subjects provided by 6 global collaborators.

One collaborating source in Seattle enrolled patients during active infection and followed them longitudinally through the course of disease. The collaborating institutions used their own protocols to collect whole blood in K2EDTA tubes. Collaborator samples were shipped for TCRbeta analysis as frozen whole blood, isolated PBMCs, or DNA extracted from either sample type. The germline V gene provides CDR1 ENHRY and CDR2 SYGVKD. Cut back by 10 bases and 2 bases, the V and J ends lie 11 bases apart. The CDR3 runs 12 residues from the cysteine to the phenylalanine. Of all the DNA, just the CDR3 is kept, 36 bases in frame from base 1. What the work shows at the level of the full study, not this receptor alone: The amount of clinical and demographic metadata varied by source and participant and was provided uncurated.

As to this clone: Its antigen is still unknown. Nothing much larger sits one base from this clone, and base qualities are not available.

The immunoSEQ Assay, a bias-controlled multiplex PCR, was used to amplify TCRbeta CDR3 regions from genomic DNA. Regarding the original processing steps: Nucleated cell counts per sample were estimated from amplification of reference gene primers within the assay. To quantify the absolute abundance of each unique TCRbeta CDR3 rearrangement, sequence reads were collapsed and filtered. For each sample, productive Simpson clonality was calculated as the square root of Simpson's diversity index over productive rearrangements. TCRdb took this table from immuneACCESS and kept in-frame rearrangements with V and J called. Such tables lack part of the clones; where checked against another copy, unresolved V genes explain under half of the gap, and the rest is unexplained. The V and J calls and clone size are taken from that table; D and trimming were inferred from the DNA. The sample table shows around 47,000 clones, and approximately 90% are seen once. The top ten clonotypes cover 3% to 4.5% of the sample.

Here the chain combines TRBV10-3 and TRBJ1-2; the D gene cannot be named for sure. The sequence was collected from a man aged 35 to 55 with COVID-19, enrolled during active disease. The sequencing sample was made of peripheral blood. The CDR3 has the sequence CASDTENYGYTF. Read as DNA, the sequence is TGTGCCAGTGACACAGAAAACTATGGCTACACCTTC.